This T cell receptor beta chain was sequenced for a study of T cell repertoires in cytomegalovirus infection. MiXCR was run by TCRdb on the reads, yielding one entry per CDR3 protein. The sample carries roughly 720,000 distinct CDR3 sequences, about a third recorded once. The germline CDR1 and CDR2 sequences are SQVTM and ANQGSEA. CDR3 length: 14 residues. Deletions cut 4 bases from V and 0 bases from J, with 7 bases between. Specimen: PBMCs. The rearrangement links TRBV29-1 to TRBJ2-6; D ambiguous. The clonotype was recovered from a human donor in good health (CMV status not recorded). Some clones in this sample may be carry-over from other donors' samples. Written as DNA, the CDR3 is TGCAGCGTTGGTCCCCCCTCTGGGGCCAACGTCCTGACTTTC. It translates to CSVGPPSGANVLTF. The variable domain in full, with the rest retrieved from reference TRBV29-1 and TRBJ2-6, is SAVISQKPSRDICQRGTSLTIQCQVDSQVTMMFWYRQQPGQSLTLIATANQGSEATYESGFVIDKFPISRPNLTFSTLTVSNMSPEDSSIYLCSVGPPSGANVLTFGAGSRLTVL.